Each of the 25 T cell receptor beta chains below was sequenced from the same sample in a study of T cells in localized non-small cell lung cancer. This table comes from immunoSEQ multiplex PCR, and its TCRdb copy is limited to in-frame clones, with some not included. The profile shows 30,000 to 35,000 clones, 85% to 95% of them singletons. Sequencing used peripheral blood, obtained before any cancer treatment. Receptors were obtained from an older female donor with stage I lung adenocarcinoma.

The V and J genes are TRBV6-1 and TRBJ2-2, with D possibly TRBD1 on 6 matching bases. The length of the CDR3 is 15 residues. CDR1 and CDR2 from the germline V gene are MNHNS and SASEGT. V shed 5 bases and J shed 2 bases, with 12 bases lying between them. The CDR3 DNA reads as TGTGCCAGCAGTCTAAACAGGGCCAACACCGGGGAGCTGTTTTTT. It codes for CASSLNRANTGELFF.

The V gene is TRBV11-3, the J gene TRBJ1-1; D is perhaps TRBD1 (5 bases). The CDR3 is 13 residues long. Germline loops: CDR1 SGHNT, CDR2 YENEEA. Trimming cost V 1 base and J 5 bases, with 8 bases left between them. The CDR3 region has the DNA TGTGCCAGCAGCTTAGGGGGGAGAACTGAAGCTTTCTTT. As protein: CASSLGGRTEAFF.

This rearrangement joins TRBV11-1 to TRBJ1-1, with D unclear. V was shortened by 5 bases and J by 1 base, with 8 bases between the two germline ends. CDR1 is SGHAT and CDR2 is FQDESV in the germline V gene (reference sequence). The CDR3 sequence is 13 residues long. The CDR3 reads CASSRSRNTEAFF. CDR3 nucleotides: TGTGCCAGCAGCCGCTCCAGGAACACTGAAGCTTTCTTT.

The genes are TRBV30 and TRBJ2-3, with D perhaps TRBD1 (5 bases). Germline assignment: CDR1 GTSNPN and CDR2 SVGIG (reference sequence). The V end lost 2 bases, the J end lost 14 bases, and 17 bases lay between the germline ends. The CDR3 consists of 12 residues. CDR3 sequence reads: CAWSPNSQRGYF. The CDR3 nucleotides read TGTGCCTGGAGTCCGAACTCCCAAAGGGGGTATTTT. The whole variable domain, remainder taken from reference TRBV30 and TRBJ2-3, is SQTIHQWPATLVQPVGSPLSLECTVEGTSNPNLYWYRQAAGRGLQLLFYSVGIGQISSEVPQNLSASRPQDRQFILSSKKLLLSDSGFYLCAWSPNSQRGYFGPGTRLTVL.

J is TRBJ1-3 and V is TRBV6-1; no firm D call. Deletions cut 0 bases from V and 10 bases from J, with 19 bases between. Germline-derived CDR1 and CDR2 are MNHNS and SASEGT. The CDR3 spans 16 residues. This CDR3 is CASSEALWADRLTIYF. In DNA form, the CDR3 reads TGTGCCAGCAGTGAAGCGCTTTGGGCCGATCGTCTGACCATATATTTT.

The V and J genes are TRBV5-1 and TRBJ2-2, with 7 bases that match TRBD1. The CDR3 has 16 residues. CDR1 and CDR2 (germline): SGHRS, YFSETQ. J gave up 9 bases and V 4 bases, and 15 bases lay outside the gene matches. CDR3 nucleotides: TGCGCCAGCAGCAAAGACAGGGAACAGATCATCAGGGAGCTGTTTTTT. Its protein product is CASSKDREQIIRELFF. Using reference TRBV5-1 and TRBJ2-2 for the parts outside the CDR3, the full variable domain is KAGVTQTPRYLIKTRGQQVTLSCSPISGHRSVSWYQQTPGQGLQFLFEYFSETQRNKGNFPGRFSGRQFSNSRSEMNVSTLELGDSALYLCASSKDREQIIRELFFGEGSRLTVL.

The chain combines TRBV6-5 with TRBJ1-4; a weak D match, TRBD1 (6 bases). V was shortened by 5 bases and J by 6 bases, with 13 bases between the two germline ends. CDR1 MNHEY and CDR2 SVGAGI come from the germline V gene. CDR3 length: 14 amino acids. CDR3 bases: TGTGCCAGCAGTCAACAGGGAGGTGATGAAAAACTGTTTTTT. Amino acids: CASSQQGGDEKLFF.

The CDR3 protein is CASSLRMLSETQYF. DNA for the CDR3: TGTGCCAGCAGCCTACGGATGTTATCGGAGACCCAGTACTTC. J is TRBJ2-5 and V is TRBV7-2; D is unresolved. V dropped 5 bases and J dropped 5 bases, with 15 bases sitting between them. Germline V gene data show CDR1 as SGHTA and CDR2 as FQGNSA. This CDR3 has 14 amino acids.

This rearrangement joins TRBV11-3 to TRBJ2-2; 8 positions agree with TRBD1. This CDR3 contains 15 residues. V trimming: 3 bases; J trimming: 7 bases; junction bases outside the gene matches: 7. CDR1 is SGHNT, CDR2 YENEEA, per germline. Here the CDR3 DNA reads TGTGCCAGCAGCTTTCAGGGGGCGCAAGGCGGGGAGCTGTTTTTT. It specifies CASSFQGAQGGELFF.

The chain couples TRBV7-2 to TRBJ1-1; 10 nucleotides align to TRBD1. Germline CDR1 is SGHTA and CDR2 is FQGNSA. The CDR3 consists of 15 residues. The V gene end was trimmed by 5 bases and the J gene end by 5 bases; junction bases not matched to a gene: 8. The CDR3 region has the DNA TGTGCCAGCAGCCAACTTTCGGGACAGGGGACTGAAGCTTTCTTT. Translation gives CASSQLSGQGTEAFF.

The rearrangement joins TRBV9 to TRBJ1-5; D is unresolved. Germline CDR1 reads SGDLS; CDR2 reads YYNGEE. The V end lost 0 bases, the J end lost 0 bases, and 7 bases lay between the germline ends. The CDR3 length is 15 residues. The CDR3 nucleotides read TGTGCCAGCAGCGTAGAAGGGAATAGCAATCAGCCCCAGCATTTT. This codes for CASSVEGNSNQPQHF.

The chain couples TRBV15 to TRBJ2-2; TRBD1 agrees at 7 bases. Looked up from germline, CDR1 is LNHNV and CDR2 is YYDKDF (reference sequence). V was pared by 6 bases and J by 0 bases, with 4 bases of the junction left unmatched. The CDR3 is 15 amino acids. CDR3 bases: TGTGCCACCAGTCCCGACAGGGCGAACACCGGGGAGCTGTTTTTT. This gives the protein CATSPDRANTGELFF.

The chain couples TRBV5-1 to TRBJ1-5; D uncertain. The germline gives CDR1 SGHRS, CDR2 YFSETQ. Trimming pared 2 bases from V and 0 bases from J, leaving 9 bases between. This CDR3 region has 15 residues. CDR3 DNA: TGCGCCAGCAGCTTTGGTTTGGATAGCAATCAGCCCCAGCATTTT. Its protein is CASSFGLDSNQPQHF.

The chain recombines TRBV10-3 with TRBJ2-3; the D gene is possibly TRBD1 (6 bases). The germline CDR1 and CDR2 sequences are ENHRY and SYGVKD. The CDR3 spans 15 residues. Trimming took off 6 bases at V and 0 bases at J, with 13 bases between the two ends. CDR3: CAIRDLTGSTDTQYF. The CDR3 coding sequence is TGTGCCATCAGGGACTTGACAGGCAGCACAGATACGCAGTATTTT.

This chain links TRBV5-1 with TRBJ1-2; 9 bases line up with TRBD1. With 0 bases clipped from V and 4 bases from J, the junction kept 4 bases outside the gene matches. Per germline, CDR1 SGHRS and CDR2 YFSETQ. The CDR3 extends over 15 amino acids. The CDR3 is CASSLGTGVGYGYTF. CDR3 bases: TGCGCCAGCAGCTTGGGGACAGGGGTTGGCTATGGCTACACCTTC. Full variable domain (rest looked up from reference TRBV5-1 and TRBJ1-2): KAGVTQTPRYLIKTRGQQVTLSCSPISGHRSVSWYQQTPGQGLQFLFEYFSETQRNKGNFPGRFSGRQFSNSRSEMNVSTLELGDSALYLCASSLGTGVGYGYTFGSGTRLTVV.

The chain carries TRBV4-3 and TRBJ2-3; D is unclear. V was cut by 0 bases and J by 10 bases, with 17 bases left in between. The CDR3 sequence is 15 residues long. The germline V gene has CDR1 LGHNA and CDR2 YSLEER. In nucleotides, the CDR3 is TGCGCCAGCAGCCAAGAGAACGCGAGGAGTAATGCGCAGTATTTT. Translation: CASSQENARSNAQYF.

J is TRBJ2-7 and V is TRBV6-1; D not resolved. There are 14 residues in the CDR3. V was pared by 1 base and J by 7 bases, with 14 bases between. Germline CDR1 is MNHNS and CDR2 is SASEGT. For the CDR3, the DNA is TGTGCCAGCAGTGAAGTATGGGGTCCAGTTGAGCAGTACTTC. Protein sequence: CASSEVWGPVEQYF.

The rearrangement uses TRBV11-3 and TRBJ2-1; 9 bases map to TRBD2. Losses at the gene ends were 6 bases for V and 1 base for J; bases not matched to a gene: 7. Germline CDR1 SGHNT, CDR2 YENEEA. The CDR3 is 16 amino acids. This CDR3 is CASSSPTSGSYNEQFF. The CDR3 nucleotides read TGTGCCAGCAGTTCTCCGACTAGCGGATCCTACAATGAGCAGTTCTTC.

This chain uses TRBV21-1 with TRBJ1-4. TRBV21-1 is recorded as a pseudogene. This CDR3 region has 14 residues. CDR3 in amino acids: CASSKGVGKEKLFF. The CDR3 region has the DNA TGTGCCAGCAGCAAAGGGGTAGGAAAGGAAAAACTGTTTTTT.

The chain combines TRBV6-1 with TRBJ1-5; D is unresolved. Germline V gene lookup returns CDR1 MNHNS and CDR2 SASEGT. Between the trimmed V and J ends, which lost 4 bases and 2 bases, there was a span of 9 bases. CDR3 size: 14 residues. The CDR3 nucleotides read TGTGCCAGCAGTGGGAGGCAGGGCAATCAGCCCCAGCATTTT. It encodes CASSGRQGNQPQHF.

This chain's CDR3 is CASSYDRWQPQHF. For the CDR3, the DNA is TGTGCCAGCAGTTACGACAGGTGGCAGCCCCAGCATTTT. The chain recombines TRBV6-5 with TRBJ1-5; possible D gene TRBD1, 6 bases. The V end lost 2 bases, the J end lost 7 bases, and 9 bases lay between the germline ends. This CDR3 comprises 13 residues. In germline, CDR1 is MNHEY, CDR2 SVGAGI.

The genes are TRBV19 and TRBJ1-1; unclear D gene. Looked up from germline, CDR1 is LNHDA and CDR2 is SQIVND (reference sequence). V dropped 5 bases and J dropped 0 bases, with 4 bases sitting between them. The CDR3 is 12 residues long. In DNA, the CDR3 is TGTGCCAGTAGTGCACTGAACACTGAAGCTTTCTTT. The encoded protein is CASSALNTEAFF.

This chain connects TRBV7-2 to TRBJ2-1; 10 bases line up with TRBD2. Germline V gives CDR1 SGHTA, CDR2 FQGNSA. This CDR3 spans 16 amino acids. The ends lost 1 base at V and 7 bases at J; junction bases unmatched: 7. For the CDR3, the DNA is TGTGCCAGCAGCTTAGTGGCTAGCGGGAGTGGAAATGAGCAGTTCTTC. It codes for CASSLVASGSGNEQFF.

The rearrangement joins TRBV19 to TRBJ1-1, with D perhaps TRBD1 (6 bases). The CDR3 is 13 amino acids. The germline V and J ends were trimmed by 7 bases and 5 bases, with 14 bases remaining between them. Looked up from germline, CDR1 is LNHDA and CDR2 is SQIVND (reference sequence). The CDR3: CASTGARNTEAFF. As DNA, the CDR3 is TGTGCCAGTACAGGGGCTCGAAATACTGAAGCTTTCTTT.

V gene TRBV5-1 combines with J gene TRBJ2-3; D is perhaps TRBD2 (7 bases). This CDR3 contains 19 residues. V dropped 4 bases and J dropped 2 bases, with 26 bases sitting between them. Germline V CDR1 and CDR2: SGHRS, YFSETQ. The CDR3 here is CASSPTYQRGASVTDTQYF. The DNA of the CDR3 is TGCGCCAGCAGCCCTACTTATCAACGGGGGGCCTCGGTCACAGATACGCAGTATTTT.